The rows below give T cell receptor beta chains drawn from one sample of a study of blood T cell repertoires in COVID-19. The protocol was immunoSEQ multiplex PCR, while the TCRdb copy is restricted to in-frame clones and leaves out a portion. The sample consists of approximately 280,000 clones, 85% to 90% of them appearing once. The sequencing input was peripheral blood. The receptors here all came from a man aged 40-55 years with acute or convalescent COVID-19. Both conserved end residues are part of each CDR3. Fields, in order: D gene, J gene, CDR3 length, clone size, V gene, CDR3 protein, CDR3 DNA. D genes are given only for firm matches. The size of a clone is reported for some rows only, either as once, few or many, or as a class for expanded clones.

d_gene: -
j_gene: TRBJ2-3
len: 14
abundance: -
v_gene: TRBV24-1
CDR3aa: CATSDFTGPDTQYF
CDR3nt: TGTGCCACCAGTGACTTTACAGGGCCAGATACGCAGTATTTT

d_gene: TRBD1
j_gene: TRBJ1-2
len: 14
abundance: -
v_gene: TRBV29-1
CDR3aa: CSVAGQGAGYGYTF
CDR3nt: TGCAGCGTTGCCGGACAGGGGGCCGGCTATGGCTACACCTTC

d_gene: -
j_gene: TRBJ1-4
len: 16
abundance: -
v_gene: TRBV5-4
CDR3aa: CASSLAGGAMGEKLFF
CDR3nt: TGTGCCAGCAGCTTGGCCGGGGGGGCGATGGGTGAAAAACTGTTTTTT

d_gene: -
j_gene: TRBJ1-6
len: 16
abundance: -
v_gene: TRBV19
CDR3aa: CASSTLKQGSGSPLHF
CDR3nt: TGTGCCAGTAGTACCCTAAAACAGGGTTCGGGGTCACCCCTCCACTTT

d_gene: -
j_gene: TRBJ1-3
len: 11
abundance: -
v_gene: TRBV3-1/TRBV3-2
CDR3aa: CASSQAGTTDF
CDR3nt: TGTGCCAGCAGCCAGGCAGGGACTACGGATTTT

d_gene: -
j_gene: TRBJ2-7
len: 14
abundance: -
v_gene: TRBV5-1
CDR3aa: CASSPRDPAYEQYF
CDR3nt: TGCGCCAGCAGCCCCAGGGATCCGGCCTACGAGCAGTACTTC

d_gene: TRBD2
j_gene: TRBJ2-2
len: 14
abundance: -
v_gene: TRBV4-1
CDR3aa: CASTWEGYTGELFF
CDR3nt: TGCGCCAGCACCTGGGAGGGGTACACCGGGGAGCTGTTTTTT

d_gene: TRBD2
j_gene: TRBJ2-1
len: 16
abundance: -
v_gene: TRBV19
CDR3aa: CASSIASGGAYNEQFF
CDR3nt: TGTGCCAGTAGTATAGCAAGCGGGGGGGCCTACAATGAGCAGTTCTTC

d_gene: -
j_gene: TRBJ1-3
len: 13
abundance: -
v_gene: TRBV30
CDR3aa: CAWSRQLGNTIYF
CDR3nt: TGTGCCTGGAGTAGACAACTGGGAAACACCATATATTTT

d_gene: -
j_gene: TRBJ2-2
len: 14
abundance: few
v_gene: TRBV6-5
CDR3aa: CASSRDTDTGELFF
CDR3nt: TGTGCCAGCAGTCGGGATACCGACACCGGGGAGCTGTTTTTT

d_gene: TRBD1
j_gene: TRBJ1-3
len: 19
abundance: -
v_gene: TRBV6-1
CDR3aa: CASSEALLDRTFSGNTIYF
CDR3nt: TGTGCCAGCAGTGAAGCGTTATTGGACAGGACCTTCTCTGGAAACACCATATATTTT

d_gene: TRBD2
j_gene: TRBJ2-3
len: 16
abundance: -
v_gene: TRBV11-2
CDR3aa: CASGRLAGGQTDTQYF
CDR3nt: TGTGCCAGCGGACGACTAGCGGGGGGGCAGACAGATACGCAGTATTTT

d_gene: TRBD1
j_gene: TRBJ1-1
len: 15
abundance: -
v_gene: TRBV5-1
CDR3aa: CASSRRTGSNTEAFF
CDR3nt: TGCGCCAGCAGCCGTCGGACAGGGTCGAACACTGAAGCTTTCTTT

d_gene: TRBD1
j_gene: TRBJ2-2
len: 14
abundance: -
v_gene: TRBV5-1
CDR3aa: CASSPDRGTGELFF
CDR3nt: TGCGCCAGCAGCCCGGACAGGGGAACCGGGGAGCTGTTTTTT

d_gene: TRBD1
j_gene: TRBJ1-1
len: 15
abundance: -
v_gene: TRBV18
CDR3aa: CASSPTGTGNTEAFF
CDR3nt: TGTGCCAGCTCACCCACCGGGACAGGGAACACTGAAGCTTTCTTT

d_gene: TRBD1
j_gene: TRBJ2-7
len: 14
abundance: -
v_gene: TRBV5-4
CDR3aa: CASSLGQGPYEQYF
CDR3nt: TGTGCCAGCAGCTTAGGACAGGGGCCCTACGAGCAGTACTTC

d_gene: TRBD1
j_gene: TRBJ2-2
len: 19
abundance: -
v_gene: TRBV19
CDR3aa: CASSIDQRYGTDNTGELFF
CDR3nt: TGTGCCAGTAGTATAGATCAACGTTACGGGACAGACAATACCGGGGAGCTGTTTTTT

d_gene: -
j_gene: TRBJ1-6
len: 15
abundance: -
v_gene: TRBV30
CDR3aa: CAWGWIGGRDSPLHF
CDR3nt: TGTGCCTGGGGGTGGATCGGGGGTCGAGATTCACCCCTCCACTTT

d_gene: TRBD2
j_gene: TRBJ2-3
len: 17
abundance: -
v_gene: TRBV5-1
CDR3aa: CASSSSGLAGGIDTQYF
CDR3nt: TGCGCCAGCAGCTCCTCCGGGTTAGCGGGGGGAATAGATACGCAGTATTTT

d_gene: -
j_gene: TRBJ2-1
len: 14
abundance: -
v_gene: TRBV15
CDR3aa: CATSRDLFYNEQFF
CDR3nt: TGTGCCACCAGCAGAGATCTCTTCTACAATGAGCAGTTCTTC

d_gene: -
j_gene: TRBJ2-5
len: 15
abundance: -
v_gene: TRBV11-2
CDR3aa: CASSSLAPPGETQYF
CDR3nt: TGTGCCAGCAGCTCCCTTGCGCCGCCGGGGGAGACCCAGTACTTC

d_gene: -
j_gene: TRBJ1-6
len: 14
abundance: few
v_gene: TRBV19
CDR3aa: CASSPGLAGSPLHF
CDR3nt: TGTGCCAGTAGTCCCGGACTGGCTGGCTCACCCCTCCACTTT

d_gene: TRBD2
j_gene: TRBJ2-1
len: 16
abundance: -
v_gene: TRBV27
CDR3aa: CASSRRGGEKHNEQFF
CDR3nt: TGTGCCAGCAGTAGGCGCGGGGGGGAAAAACACAATGAGCAGTTCTTC

d_gene: -
j_gene: TRBJ1-6
len: 16
abundance: once
v_gene: TRBV10-3
CDR3aa: CAISEGGSSYNSPLHF
CDR3nt: TGTGCCATCAGTGAGGGAGGGAGCTCCTATAATTCACCCCTCCACTTT

d_gene: -
j_gene: TRBJ1-2
len: 15
abundance: -
v_gene: TRBV6-1
CDR3aa: CASSDMKGVIYGYTF
CDR3nt: TGTGCCAGCAGTGATATGAAGGGGGTAATCTATGGCTACACCTTC

d_gene: TRBD1
j_gene: TRBJ2-7
len: 12
abundance: -
v_gene: TRBV25-1
CDR3aa: CASSVDRGEQYF
CDR3nt: TGTGCCAGCAGTGTGGACAGGGGCGAGCAGTACTTC

d_gene: -
j_gene: TRBJ1-2
len: 14
abundance: -
v_gene: TRBV23-1
CDR3aa: CASTWESAGDGYTF
CDR3nt: TGCGCCAGCACGTGGGAGTCCGCTGGGGATGGCTACACCTTC

d_gene: TRBD1
j_gene: TRBJ1-2
len: 14
abundance: -
v_gene: TRBV9
CDR3aa: CASSVGGQNYGYTF
CDR3nt: TGTGCCAGCAGCGTAGGGGGACAGAACTATGGCTACACCTTC